These 12 T cell receptor beta chains originate from one sample sequenced in a study of human T cells and chemical hapten exposure. Time point indicated: patch test 1, 2 weeks after DPC sensitization. As to treatment: therapeutic diphenylcyclopropenone sensitization with weekly scalp DPC. TCRdb reanalysed the RACE reads using MiXCR and keeps one entry per CDR3 protein. The sample lists 75,000 to 90,000 distinct CDR3 sequences, 7.5% to 9% occurring once. This material consisted of whole blood, taken in connection with sensitization to the hapten diphenylcyclopropenone (DPC). These receptors were collected from a woman aged 25 to 39 with alopecia areata. Some clones in this sample may be carry-over from other donors' samples.

This rearrangement joins TRBV5-5 to TRBJ2-2; TRBD1 agrees at 10 bases. The CDR3 sequence is 20 residues long. Germline lookup yields CDR1 SGHKS and CDR2 YYEKEE (reference sequence). The V gene end was trimmed by 1 base and the J gene end by 1 base; junction bases not matched to a gene: 13. The CDR3 spells CASSLILGQGTLGNTGELFF. As DNA, the CDR3 is TGTGCCAGCAGCTTGATCTTGGGACAGGGGACTTTGGGGAACACCGGGGAGCTGTTTTTT.

This clonotype was seen repeatedly, ten times or more. This chain uses TRBV5-1 with TRBJ1-1; unclear D gene. Trimming stripped 2 bases from V and 1 base from J, with 6 bases between. Per germline, CDR1 SGHRS and CDR2 YFSETQ. The CDR3 has 13 amino acids. CDR3 protein: CASSLGSNTEAFF. CDR3 DNA: TGCGCCAGCAGCTTAGGTTCGAACACTGAAGCTTTCTTT.

The V gene is TRBV28, the J gene TRBJ1-2; possible D gene TRBD1, 5 bases. The CDR3 sequence is 13 residues long. Germline CDR1 reads MDHEN; CDR2 reads SYDVKM. V was cut by 4 bases and J by 5 bases, with 11 bases left in between. CDR3 bases: TGTGCCAGCAGTTCCGGGACCGATTATGGCTACACCTTC. The encoded protein is CASSSGTDYGYTF.

This clonotype has only a few counts. The V call is TRBV2, the J call TRBJ1-3, with TRBD1 identical over 7 bases. Germline CDR1 reads SNHLY; CDR2 reads FYNNEI. J was trimmed by 1 base and V by 6 bases; bases with no gene match: 3. This CDR3 has 14 amino acids. CDR3 protein: CASRAGQSGNTIYF. CDR3 sequence (DNA): TGTGCCAGCAGGGCGGGACAGTCTGGAAACACCATATATTTT.

The sample holds one count of this clonotype. This chain links TRBV7-2 with TRBJ1-3; 9 positions agree with TRBD1. V trimming: 2 bases; J trimming: 0 bases; junction bases outside the gene matches: 11. CDR3 length: 19 amino acids. Germline CDR1 is SGHTA and CDR2 is FQGNSA. In nucleotides, the CDR3 is TGTGCCAGCAGCTTACTACAGGGGGCTCGTTGGGGCTCTGGAAACACCATATATTTT. Its translation: CASSLLQGARWGSGNTIYF. The whole variable domain, remainder taken from reference TRBV7-2 and TRBJ1-3, is GAGVSQSPSNKVTEKGKDVELRCDPISGHTALYWYRQSLGQGLEFLIYFQGNSAPDKSGLPSDRFSAERTGGSVSTLTIQRTQQEDSAVYLCASSLLQGARWGSGNTIYFGEGSWLTVV.

J is TRBJ2-1 and V is TRBV10-3, with D unclear. Germline V lookup: CDR1 ENHRY, CDR2 SYGVKD. The CDR3 sequence is 11 residues long. V shed 7 bases and J shed 11 bases, with 12 bases lying between them. CDR3 nucleotides: TGTGCCATCATGATAGAAGTACAGCAGTTCTTC. It yields the protein CAIMIEVQQFF.

The chain has TRBV12-3 or TRBV12-4 and TRBJ1-5; 7 bases fit TRBD1. This CDR3 region has 14 residues. The V gene end was trimmed by 3 bases and the J gene end by 3 bases; junction bases not matched to a gene: 2. CDR3: CASSFGTANQPQHF. CDR3 nucleotide sequence: TGTGCCAGCAGTTTCGGGACAGCCAATCAGCCCCAGCATTTT.

This chain joins TRBV20-1 and TRBJ2-3; TRBD2 aligns across 13 bases. V was clipped by 1 base and J by 5 bases; unmatched bases: 9. Germline CDR1 and CDR2: DFQATT and SNEGSKA (reference sequence). The CDR3 runs 17 residues. For the CDR3, the DNA is TGCAGTGCTAGAGGGATAACTAGCGGGGGGGCAGAAGATACGCAGTATTTT. Protein product: CSARGITSGGAEDTQYF.

In its sample, this clonotype was seen many times. This chain connects TRBV5-1 to TRBJ2-7, with 10 bases that match TRBD1. Germline V CDR1 and CDR2: SGHRS, YFSETQ. V dropped 0 bases and J dropped 2; count of bases not matched to a gene: 11. The CDR3 is 18 amino acids. This chain's CDR3 is CASSLEWTGGLGAYEQYF. In nucleotides, the CDR3 is TGCGCCAGCAGCTTGGAATGGACAGGGGGTCTGGGAGCCTACGAGCAGTACTTC.

This clonotype was seen many times. The V call is TRBV7-9, the J call TRBJ1-1, with D unresolved. The germline CDR1 and CDR2 sequences are SEHNR and FQNEAQ (reference sequence). Trimming removed 7 bases at V and 5 bases at J, with 14 bases between. CDR3 size: 13 residues. CDR3 loop: CASTAYHATEAFF. In DNA form, the CDR3 reads TGTGCCAGCACGGCTTATCACGCTACTGAAGCTTTCTTT.

The J gene is TRBJ2-4, the V gene TRBV6-1; TRBD2 might be the D (5 bases). Germline V gives CDR1 MNHNS, CDR2 SASEGT. The CDR3 loop spans 15 amino acids. Deletions cut 3 bases from V and 3 bases from J, with 12 bases between. The CDR3 sequence is CASSDRTRGKNIQYF. In nucleotides, the CDR3 is TGTGCCAGCAGTGATCGGACCCGGGGCAAAAACATTCAGTACTTC.

This clonotype was seen at least ten times. The J gene is TRBJ1-1, the V gene TRBV4-2, with no clear D. The V gene lost 0 bases and the J gene lost 0 bases, with 5 bases spanning the gap. Looked up from germline, CDR1 is LGHNA and CDR2 is YNFKEQ. This CDR3 has 14 amino acids. CDR3 loop: CASSQDTLNTEAFF. In nucleotides, the CDR3 is TGTGCCAGCAGCCAAGACACGTTGAACACTGAAGCTTTCTTT.